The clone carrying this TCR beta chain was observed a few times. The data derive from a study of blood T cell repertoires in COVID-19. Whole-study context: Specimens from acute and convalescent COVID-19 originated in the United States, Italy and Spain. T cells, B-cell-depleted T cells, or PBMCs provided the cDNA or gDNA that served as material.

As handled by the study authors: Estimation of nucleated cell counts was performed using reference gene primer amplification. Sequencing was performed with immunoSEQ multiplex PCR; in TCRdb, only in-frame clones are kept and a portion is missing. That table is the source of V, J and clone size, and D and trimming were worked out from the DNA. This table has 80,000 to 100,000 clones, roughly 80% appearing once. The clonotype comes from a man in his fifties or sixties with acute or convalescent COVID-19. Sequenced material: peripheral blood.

CDR3 coding DNA: TGTGCCAGCTTTGAGGGCTATAATCGGGAGACCCAGTACTTC. Translating it yields CASFEGYNRETQYF. The chain employs TRBV6-1 and TRBJ2-5; D possibly corresponds to TRBD2 (5 bases). CDR3 length: 14 amino acids. V lost 8 bases and J 5 bases, leaving 18 bases between the germline ends. Germline V lookup: CDR1 MNHNS, CDR2 SASEGT.